The 13 T cell receptor beta chains listed next were all sequenced from one sample in a study of Ad26.COV2.S vaccination and SARS-CoV-2 variants. The treatment here: 19 received Ad26.COV2.S at low or high dose, single or two shots; roughly five received placebo; per-sample allocation not given. Vaccine and placebo recipients were sampled on day 63 after the first injection. Assay used: immunoSEQ multiplex PCR; TCRdb lists only in-frame clones, some missing. The repertoire consists of hundreds of thousands of clones, with 89% occurring once and the leading ten covering about 1.5%. The sequencing used peripheral blood, collected in a trial of Ad26.COV2.S vaccine versus placebo. All receptors derive from a person between 18 and 65 years old who received the Ad26.COV2.S COVID-19 vaccine or a placebo.

This clone showed up just a few times. CDR3 region: CASSPDRGSSNSPLHF. The CDR3 bases are TGTGCCAGCAGTCCAGACAGGGGGTCATCTAATTCACCCCTCCACTTT. The J gene is TRBJ1-6, the V gene TRBV27; 9 bases match TRBD1. J lost 6 bases, V lost 5 bases, and 8 bases had no gene match. The CDR3 totals 16 residues. Germline-derived CDR1 and CDR2 are MNHEY and SMNVEV (reference sequence).

J is TRBJ1-1 and V is TRBV6-1; D possibly corresponds to TRBD1 (5 bases). This CDR3 region has 19 residues. Per the germline V gene, CDR1 is MNHNS and CDR2 is SASEGT. V was trimmed by 0 bases and J by 0 bases, leaving 20 bases between them. In DNA form, the CDR3 reads TGTGCCAGCAGTGAAGCGCTTCGGGACCGCCTAGGTGTGAACACTGAAGCTTTCTTT. Translated: CASSEALRDRLGVNTEAFF.

The rearrangement uses TRBV10-3 and TRBJ2-3; 10 bases agree with TRBD2. Germline-derived CDR1 and CDR2 are ENHRY and SYGVKD. The CDR3 is made up of 13 amino acids. Trimming at V came to 6 bases and at J to 4 bases, leaving 1 base not matched to a gene. CDR3 region: CAISLAGADTQYF. For the CDR3, the DNA is TGTGCCATCAGCCTAGCGGGAGCAGATACGCAGTATTTT.

This sequence joins TRBV29-1 and TRBJ2-5; TRBD1 agrees at 7 bases. Germline CDR1 SQVTM, CDR2 ANQGSEA. V lost 4 bases and J lost 0; bases outside the gene matches: 2. There are 13 residues in the CDR3. This chain's CDR3 is CSVGQGDQETQYF. The CDR3 DNA sequence: TGCAGCGTTGGGCAGGGGGACCAAGAGACCCAGTACTTC.

This clone was found a few times. The rearrangement uses TRBV18 and TRBJ1-5, with D hard to call. Trimming cost V 3 bases and J 4 bases, with 13 bases left between them. CDR3 length equals 15 residues. CDR1 and CDR2 (germline): KGHSH, LQKENI. The DNA of the CDR3 is TGTGCCAGCTCACCCACAAGGATCCAAAATCAGCCCCAGCATTTT. It codes for CASSPTRIQNQPQHF.

The chain links TRBV7-2 to TRBJ2-1, with D perhaps TRBD1 or TRBD2 (5 bases each). CDR1 and CDR2 (germline): SGHTA, FQGNSA. Trimming removed 0 bases from V and 7 bases from J, with 13 bases in between. The CDR3 contains 15 residues. In nucleotides, the CDR3 is TGTGCCAGCAGCTTAGCGAGCACCTGGGGGAATGAGCAGTTCTTC. Translation gives CASSLASTWGNEQFF.

The V gene is TRBV6-5, the J gene TRBJ2-7; TRBD2 agrees at 8 bases. J was trimmed by 1 base and V by 8 bases; bases with no gene match: 10. The germline gives CDR1 MNHEY, CDR2 SVGAGI. CDR3 size: 15 residues. This CDR3 is CASRSTSGKSYEQYF. The CDR3 DNA follows: TGTGCCAGCCGTTCCACTAGCGGAAAATCCTACGAGCAGTACTTC.

This rearrangement joins TRBV11-2 to TRBJ2-7, with 10 nucleotides matching TRBD2. The germline CDR1 and CDR2 sequences are SGHAT and FQNNGV. With 1 base clipped from V and 0 bases from J, the junction kept 3 bases outside the gene matches. This CDR3 region has 16 residues. In DNA form, the CDR3 reads TGTGCCAGCAGCTTAGGTTCTAGCGGGAGCTCCTACGAGCAGTACTTC. Translated, it gives CASSLGSSGSSYEQYF.

The chain carries TRBV19 and TRBJ1-2; no reliable D call. The germline CDR1 and CDR2 sequences are LNHDA and SQIVND (reference sequence). The V gene lost 3 bases and the J gene lost 10 bases, with 9 bases spanning the gap. The CDR3 is 11 amino acids. Here the CDR3 DNA reads TGTGCCAGTAGTATCGGACGTTCCTACACCTTC. It yields the protein CASSIGRSYTF.

The gene calls are TRBV2 and TRBJ1-2; D is possibly TRBD1 (5 bases). V was cut by 7 bases and J by 4 bases, with 19 bases left in between. Germline values: CDR1 SNHLY, CDR2 FYNNEI. This CDR3 has 15 residues. The CDR3: CASTDGRAALYGYTF. CDR3 in DNA: TGTGCCAGCACCGATGGCAGGGCGGCTCTCTATGGCTACACCTTC. The entire variable domain, with the rest obtained from reference TRBV2 and TRBJ1-2, is as follows: EPEVTQTPSHQVTQMGQEVILRCVPISNHLYFYWYRQILGQKVEFLVSFYNNEISEKSEIFDDQFSVERPDGSNFTLKIRSTKLEDSAMYFCASTDGRAALYGYTFGSGTRLTVV.

This rearrangement joins TRBV19 to TRBJ1-1, with TRBD1 as a possible D gene (6 bases). Germline V gene lookup returns CDR1 LNHDA and CDR2 SQIVND (reference sequence). V lost 3 bases, J lost 1 base, and 9 bases lay in between. The CDR3 runs 14 residues. This CDR3 reads CASSMGAGNTEAFF. The CDR3, as DNA: TGTGCCAGTAGTATGGGGGCGGGGAACACTGAAGCTTTCTTT.

This rearrangement joins TRBV6-5 to TRBJ1-6, with no clear D. This CDR3 is built from 15 residues. Between the trimmed V and J ends, which lost 6 bases and 8 bases, there was a span of 17 bases. Per germline, CDR1 MNHEY and CDR2 SVGAGI. The CDR3 DNA sequence: TGTGCCAGCAGCCGGGGTACCTTAGCGGATTCACCCCTCCACTTT. Its translation: CASSRGTLADSPLHF.

The V call is TRBV6-5, the J call TRBJ2-5; TRBD2 matches at 7 bases. V was pared by 7 bases and J by 5 bases, with 7 bases of the junction left unmatched. Germline CDR1 MNHEY, CDR2 SVGAGI. The CDR3 sequence is 13 residues long. CDR3 DNA sequence: TGTGCCAGCACTCGACCCGGGGGGGAGACCCAGTACTTC. It encodes CASTRPGGETQYF.